This TCR beta chain is from a study of blood T cells in healthy people across ages. Concerning this clonotype: Antigen specificity is unknown.

The study's findings and limits: There were more naive CD4+ cells and higher diversity in long-lived donors than in aged donors. Diversity of TCR beta per million T cells declined in a roughly linear way with age. For the donors, CMV status was unknown and possibly confounded expanded clonotype changes.

Combining a sample-barcoded 5' primer with a J-beta primer mix, a second PCR ran for roughly 6 to 12 cycles. Each cDNA molecule carried a tag from a template-switch adaptor that contained 12 random nucleotides. A single record per CDR3 protein comes from TCRdb applying MiXCR to the 5' RACE reads. The sample includes approximately 1.5 million distinct CDR3 sequences, 35% to 45% of them seen just once. The CDR3 has 15 amino acids. Losses at the gene ends were 2 bases for V and 9 bases for J; bases not matched to a gene: 10. Germline CDR1 reads LGHNA; CDR2 reads YSLEER. The origin of this receptor is a woman under 30 in good health. The gene calls are TRBV4-3 and TRBJ2-1, with 7 bases identical to TRBD1. Sequenced sample: blood. The DNA of the CDR3 is TGCGCCAGCAGCCAATCTAGGGGCAACAGGGGTGAGCAGTTCTTC. This gives the protein CASSQSRGNRGEQFF.